The clone carrying this T cell receptor (beta chain) was detected once. This entry is derived from a study of shared clonotypes between healthy human individuals. Assay: immunoSEQ multiplex PCR; the TCRdb copy retains only in-frame clones and omits some. The table includes 1,400,000 or so clones, approximately 98.5% detected once. The CDR3 contains 15 residues. The ends lost 8 bases at V and 2 bases at J; junction bases unmatched: 11. Germline-derived CDR1 and CDR2 are SQVTM and ANQGSEA. The sequenced material came from naive CD4+ T cells sorted from blood. Specified subset: CD45RA+ positively selected. The chain couples TRBV29-1 to TRBJ2-1; 8 nucleotides match TRBD2. This receptor was taken from a man aged 25 to 45 in good health. The CDR3 here is CSPARSSGAYNEQFF. CDR3 sequence (DNA): TGCAGCCCTGCACGGAGTAGCGGGGCCTACAATGAGCAGTTCTTC.